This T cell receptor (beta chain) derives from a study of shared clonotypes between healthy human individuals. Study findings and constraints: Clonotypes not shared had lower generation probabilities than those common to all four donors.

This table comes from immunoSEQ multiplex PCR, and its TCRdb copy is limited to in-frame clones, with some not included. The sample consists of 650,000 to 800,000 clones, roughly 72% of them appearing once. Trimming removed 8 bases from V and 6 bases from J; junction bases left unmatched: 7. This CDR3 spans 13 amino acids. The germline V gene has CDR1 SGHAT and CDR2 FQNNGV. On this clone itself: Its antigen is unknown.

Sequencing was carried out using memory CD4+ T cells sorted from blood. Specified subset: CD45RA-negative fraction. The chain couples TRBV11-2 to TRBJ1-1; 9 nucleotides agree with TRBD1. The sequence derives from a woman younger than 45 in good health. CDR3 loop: CASSRDRVAEAFF. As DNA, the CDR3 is TGTGCCAGCTCCCGGGACAGGGTAGCTGAAGCTTTCTTT.